A single sample gave rise to the 11 T cell receptor beta chains below, sequenced in a study of T cell responses to AZD1222 COVID-19 vaccine (dated by TCRdb to about 2021). Taken with the paper, the label for time point translates to: baseline before first vaccination. The treatment or condition label, as the study defines it: meningococcal conjugate vaccine given as trial control. Libraries were constructed by the immunoSEQ multiplex PCR assay. The source is immuneACCESS, and TCRdb retained only in-frame sequences with V and J called. Part of the clones is not carried over; for the studies checked, unresolved V genes explain less than half of this, and the remainder is unexplained. The sample yields tens of thousands of clones; approximately 90% were counted once. The top ten clones comprise approximately 4.5% of the sample. Specimen: peripheral blood, collected on day 0 of MenACWY control vaccination. The origin of the receptors is an adult in good health.

This chain links TRBV3-1 (or the pseudogene TRBV3-2) with TRBJ2-7; 9 nucleotides match TRBD2. CDR1 LGHDT and CDR2 YNNKEL come from the germline V gene (reference sequence). This CDR3 is 17 amino acids long. Germline trimming cut 1 base from V and 1 base from J; bases unmatched to any gene: 8. The CDR3 DNA follows: TGTGCCAGCAGCCAAGGTACAGCGGGAGGACGGTCCTACGAGCAGTACTTC. Its translation is CASSQGTAGGRSYEQYF.

This rearrangement joins TRBV7-2 to TRBJ2-5; 7 nucleotides align to TRBD2. V shed 8 bases and J 2 bases; nucleotides not matched to a gene: 8. CDR1 is SGHTA, CDR2 FQGNSA, per germline. This CDR3 comprises 14 residues. CDR3 sequence reads: CASVRSGTQETQYF. The CDR3 DNA follows: TGTGCCAGCGTAAGAAGCGGGACGCAAGAGACCCAGTACTTC.

V usage is TRBV5-1 and J usage is TRBJ2-1; weak D call: TRBD2 (5 bases). The length of the CDR3 is 13 residues. Germline V gene lookup returns CDR1 SGHRS and CDR2 YFSETQ. V gave up 4 bases and J gave up 6 bases, with 11 bases separating them. CDR3 nucleotides: TGCGCCAGCAGCCAAACTGGGAGCAATGAGCAGTTCTTC. Encoded protein: CASSQTGSNEQFF. The full variable domain, completed using reference TRBV5-1 and TRBJ2-1, is KAGVTQTPRYLIKTRGQQVTLSCSPISGHRSVSWYQQTPGQGLQFLFEYFSETQRNKGNFPGRFSGRQFSNSRSEMNVSTLELGDSALYLCASSQTGSNEQFFGPGTRLTVL.

V usage is TRBV30 and J usage is TRBJ2-5, with TRBD2 as a possible D gene (5 bases). Trimming cost V 1 base and J 5 bases, with 8 bases left between them. The CDR3 is 12 residues long. Germline V gene data show CDR1 as GTSNPN and CDR2 as SVGIG (reference sequence). Here the CDR3 reads CAWSGPGETQYF. The CDR3 DNA reads as TGTGCCTGGAGTGGACCGGGGGAGACCCAGTACTTC.

This chain links TRBV28 with TRBJ1-2; D not certain. CDR3 length equals 16 residues. Germline assignment: CDR1 MDHEN and CDR2 SYDVKM. V dropped 3 bases and J dropped 5 bases, with 19 bases sitting between them. As DNA, the CDR3 is TGTGCCAGCAGTTTTAGGGAGCCCGTCCCCCTTTATGGCTACACCTTC. Translation gives CASSFREPVPLYGYTF.

The chain uses TRBV6-1 and TRBJ1-2; 8 bases match TRBD1. The CDR3 totals 14 residues. The V and J ends lost 2 bases and 8 bases, in that order; junction bases with no gene match: 7. Per germline, CDR1 MNHNS and CDR2 SASEGT. CDR3 nucleotide sequence: TGTGCCAGCAGTGAATCCCGACAGGGGTTCGGCTACACCTTC. Translating it yields CASSESRQGFGYTF.

This chain joins TRBV28 and TRBJ1-2; D unresolved. The CDR3 totals 13 residues. From germline, CDR1 is MDHEN and CDR2 SYDVKM. Trimming took off 7 bases at V and 2 bases at J, with 11 bases between the two ends. In nucleotides, the CDR3 is TGTGCCAGCAATCTCTCGGAAAACTATGGCTACACCTTC. Translation gives CASNLSENYGYTF.

V gene TRBV6-1 combines with J gene TRBJ1-5; D is ambiguous. The V gene lost 2 bases and the J gene lost 7 bases, with 9 bases spanning the gap. This CDR3 has 13 amino acids. Germline V gene sequence: CDR1 MNHNS, CDR2 SASEGT. The CDR3 reads CASSERDSQPQHF. DNA of the CDR3: TGTGCCAGCAGTGAAAGGGATAGCCAGCCCCAGCATTTT.

The chain joins TRBV7-3 to TRBJ2-2, with TRBD2 identical over 7 bases. Germline V gene data show CDR1 as SGHTA and CDR2 as FQGTGA. The V and J ends lost 5 bases and 1 base, in that order; junction bases with no gene match: 7. The length of the CDR3 is 16 residues. The CDR3 region is CASSPTAGVNTGELFF. The CDR3 coding sequence is TGTGCCAGCAGCCCTACGGCGGGAGTGAACACCGGGGAGCTGTTTTTT.

This rearrangement joins TRBV5-1 to TRBJ2-1, with D possibly TRBD2 on 5 matching bases. This CDR3 is 14 amino acids long. V was shortened by 1 base and J by 7 bases, with 12 bases between the two germline ends. Germline loops: CDR1 SGHRS, CDR2 YFSETQ. The CDR3 region is CASSLFSVGNEQFF. CDR3 DNA: TGCGCCAGCAGCTTGTTTAGCGTCGGAAATGAGCAGTTCTTC.

The chain combines TRBV28 with TRBJ1-2; the D gene is possibly TRBD1 (5 bases). The CDR3 sequence is 13 residues long. Germline V gene lookup returns CDR1 MDHEN and CDR2 SYDVKM. Trimming took 6 bases from V and 4 from J, leaving 12 bases between them. CDR3 coding DNA: TGTGCCAGCAGAAAGACAGCAATCTATGGCTACACCTTC. Translating it yields CASRKTAIYGYTF.